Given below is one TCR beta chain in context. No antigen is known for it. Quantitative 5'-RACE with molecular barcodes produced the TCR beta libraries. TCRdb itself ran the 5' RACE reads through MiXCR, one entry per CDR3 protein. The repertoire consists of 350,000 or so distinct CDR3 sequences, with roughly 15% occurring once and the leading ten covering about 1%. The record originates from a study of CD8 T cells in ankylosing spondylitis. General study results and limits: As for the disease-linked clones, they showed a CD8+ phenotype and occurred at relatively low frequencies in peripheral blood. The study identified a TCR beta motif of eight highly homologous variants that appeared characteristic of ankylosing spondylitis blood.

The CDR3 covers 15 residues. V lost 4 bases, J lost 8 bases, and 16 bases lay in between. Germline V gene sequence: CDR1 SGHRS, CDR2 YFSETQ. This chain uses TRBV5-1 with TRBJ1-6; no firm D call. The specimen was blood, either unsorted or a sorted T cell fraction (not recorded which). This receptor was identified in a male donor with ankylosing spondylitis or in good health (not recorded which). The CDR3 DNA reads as TGCGCCAGCAGCCCGGGAGGGTCCTGGGATTCACCCCTCCACTTT. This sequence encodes CASSPGGSWDSPLHF.